One sample yielded the 23 T cell receptor beta chains listed below, sequenced in a study of T cells in Graves' hyperthyroidism and ophthalmopathy. The CDR3 regions of TCR beta were amplified from RNA transcripts. HTBI primers were used for first-round RT-PCR of the TCR CDR3. From the multiplex PCR reads, TCRdb called clonotypes with MiXCR, one entry per CDR3 protein. Of approximately 510,000 distinct CDR3 sequences in the sample, 40% to 50% were seen once. The sequenced material came from peripheral blood or thyroid tissue (not recorded which). The receptors originated from an adult woman with Graves' disease, either hyperthyroidism or ophthalmopathy (not recorded which).

This clonotype appeared many times. The chain is built from TRBV14 and TRBJ2-7; 7 positions match TRBD1. J lost 1 base, V lost 2 bases, and 5 bases had no gene match. This CDR3 is 15 amino acids long. Germline-derived CDR1 and CDR2 are SGHDN and FVKESK. The CDR3 DNA reads as TGTGCCAGCAGCCAATCGACAGGGATTTCCTACGAGCAGTACTTC. Amino acid sequence: CASSQSTGISYEQYF.

This clonotype was seen repeatedly, ten times or more. The chain links TRBV24-1 to TRBJ1-1; weak D call: TRBD1 (6 bases). V gave up 0 bases and J gave up 4 bases, with 20 bases separating them. The CDR3 runs 18 residues. Germline values: CDR1 KGHDR, CDR2 SFDVKD. The chain's CDR3 is CATSDLFLTGIMGTEAFF. The CDR3 coding sequence is TGTGCCACCAGTGATTTGTTCCTAACAGGGATTATGGGCACTGAAGCTTTCTTT.

This rearrangement joins TRBV6-5 to TRBJ1-5; 7 positions match TRBD1. V lost 2 bases to trimming and J lost 9 bases; unmatched junction nucleotides: 7. Germline V CDR1 and CDR2: MNHEY, SVGAGI. This CDR3 spans 14 amino acids. Written as DNA, the CDR3 is TGTGCCAGCAGTTACCGCGGGACAGACGGGCCCCAGCATTTT. Translated: CASSYRGTDGPQHF.

The chain joins TRBV7-2 to TRBJ2-6; D call uncertain. V was clipped by 4 bases and J by 2 bases, with 18 bases between them. Germline CDR1 is SGHTA and CDR2 is FQGNSA. The length of the CDR3 is 18 residues. The CDR3 spells CASSSSGLDLAGANVLTF. CDR3 coding DNA: TGTGCCAGCAGCTCCTCCGGGCTGGATTTGGCTGGGGCCAACGTCCTGACTTTC.

This clonotype was seen a handful of times. The CDR3, as DNA: TGTGCCAGCAGCCAAGACCCCGGGGCCCACACTGAAGCTTTCTTT. It is translated as CASSQDPGAHTEAFF. The chain is built from TRBV14 and TRBJ1-1; a possible D gene is TRBD1 (5 bases). The V gene's germline CDR1 is SGHDN and CDR2 FVKESK. This CDR3 has 15 residues. Trimming removed 0 bases from V and 3 bases from J, with 11 bases in between.

The chain couples TRBV20-1 to TRBJ2-1; weak D call: TRBD2 (5 bases). Germline V gene data show CDR1 as DFQATT and CDR2 as SNEGSKA (reference sequence). V lost 0 bases to trimming and J lost 1 base, with 13 bases between them. The CDR3 has 16 residues. Written as DNA, the CDR3 is TGCAGTGCTAGAGAGGTGATAGCGACGTCCTACAATGAGCAGTTCTTC. This sequence encodes CSAREVIATSYNEQFF.

The sample holds many counts of this clonotype. The genes are TRBV19 and TRBJ2-2, with 7 bases lining up with TRBD1. The CDR3 runs 16 residues. The germline V gene has CDR1 LNHDA and CDR2 SQIVND (reference sequence). V lost 4 bases and J lost 2; bases outside the gene matches: 7. Here the CDR3 DNA reads TGTGCCAGTAGTACTCACAGGGGATTAAACACCGGGGAGCTGTTTTTT. Translated: CASSTHRGLNTGELFF.

CDR3 nucleotide sequence: TGCGCCAGCAGTGAGTTGAAGGGTCCTTCACCCCTCCACTTT. It specifies CASSELKGPSPLHF. The chain combines TRBV10-2 with TRBJ1-6; D not resolved. The CDR3 sequence is 14 residues long. CDR1 is WSHSY, CDR2 SAAADI, per germline. With 1 base removed from V and 9 bases from J, the gap between germline ends came to 10 bases.

The V call is TRBV29-1, the J call TRBJ2-7, with D tentatively TRBD2 (5 bases). The V gene's germline CDR1 is SQVTM and CDR2 ANQGSEA. This CDR3 contains 13 residues. CDR3 in DNA: TGCAGTGCTGGAGGCGAATCGAGTTACGAGCAGTACTTC. Its protein is CSAGGESSYEQYF.

Many counts were recorded for this clonotype. The V and J genes are TRBV29-1 and TRBJ1-1; D remains unclear. Germline loops: CDR1 SQVTM, CDR2 ANQGSEA. The CDR3 is 10 amino acids. V was shortened by 4 bases and J by 3 bases, with 3 bases between the two germline ends. This CDR3 is CSVVDTEAFF. The DNA for the CDR3 is TGCAGCGTTGTTGACACTGAAGCTTTCTTT.

The rearrangement links TRBV29-1 to TRBJ2-2, with a tentative D call TRBD1 (5 bases). V lost 2 bases and J lost 6, with 10 bases in between. The CDR3 contains 13 residues. Per the germline V gene, CDR1 is SQVTM and CDR2 is ANQGSEA. For the CDR3, the DNA is TGCAGCGTTGAACAGGGTTATTCCGGGGAGCTGTTTTTT. This codes for CSVEQGYSGELFF.

The chain is built from TRBV14 and TRBJ1-5, with D possibly being TRBD1 (5 bases). Trimming cost V 7 bases and J 3 bases, with 13 bases left between them. The length of the CDR3 is 14 residues. Germline CDR1 is SGHDN and CDR2 is FVKESK. CDR3 DNA: TGTGCCAGCATGGGCCAGGGTCTCAATCAGCCCCAGCATTTT. This encodes CASMGQGLNQPQHF.

The chain couples TRBV5-6 to TRBJ2-3; weak D call: TRBD1 (6 bases). V gave up 4 bases and J gave up 6 bases, with 9 bases separating them. CDR3 length equals 12 residues. In germline, CDR1 is SGHDT, CDR2 YYEEEE. The CDR3: CASSRDMDTQYF. The CDR3 nucleotides are TGTGCCAGCAGCCGGGACATGGATACGCAGTATTTT.

The V gene is TRBV7-9, the J gene TRBJ1-2; perhaps TRBD1 as D (5 bases). Germline V lookup: CDR1 SEHNR, CDR2 FQNEAQ (reference sequence). The CDR3 has 15 amino acids. Trimming took 5 bases from V and 8 from J, leaving 21 bases between them. The CDR3 bases are TGTGCCAGCAGCCAAACTCTACCGGGGGTACGAGGCTACACCTTC. This gives the protein CASSQTLPGVRGYTF.

The V gene is TRBV7-2, the J gene TRBJ1-1; the D gene is possibly TRBD1 (5 bases). The V gene's germline CDR1 is SGHTA and CDR2 FQGNSA. The ends were cut back, 6 bases at V and 5 bases at J, with 19 bases in the middle. This CDR3 comprises 15 residues. The CDR3 sequence is CASSYRPGGTTEAFF. The CDR3 nucleotides read TGTGCCAGCAGTTACCGCCCGGGGGGGACGACTGAAGCTTTCTTT.

This clonotype occurred many times. The V call is TRBV19, the J call TRBJ1-6; TRBD1 matches 7 bases. The V and J ends lost 5 bases and 10 bases, in that order; junction bases with no gene match: 8. Germline V gives CDR1 LNHDA, CDR2 SQIVND (reference sequence). The CDR3 runs to 14 residues. The CDR3 region is CASSAYRGGSPLHF. The CDR3 DNA is TGTGCCAGTAGTGCCTACAGGGGTGGCTCACCCCTCCACTTT.

The V and J genes are TRBV19 and TRBJ1-1; D not certain. The germline V and J ends were trimmed by 5 bases and 1 base, with 11 bases remaining between them. This CDR3 contains 14 residues. The V gene's germline CDR1 is LNHDA and CDR2 SQIVND (reference sequence). The CDR3 is CASSYPWGNTEAFF. The CDR3 nucleotides are TGTGCCAGTAGTTACCCCTGGGGGAACACTGAAGCTTTCTTT.

The J gene is TRBJ2-5, the V gene TRBV7-9; 10 nucleotides agree with TRBD1. The germline CDR1 and CDR2 sequences are SEHNR and FQNEAQ (reference sequence). The trim removed 5 bases at V and 3 bases at J, leaving 6 bases unmatched. The CDR3 is 15 amino acids. CDR3 amino acids: CASSALGTGEETQYF. The CDR3 DNA reads TGTGCCAGCAGCGCCTTAGGGACAGGGGAAGAGACCCAGTACTTC.

This clonotype came up many times. The chain employs TRBV20-1 and TRBJ1-6; D call uncertain. V lost 4 bases to trimming and J lost 1 base, with 5 bases between them. This CDR3 has 13 amino acids. Germline CDR1 is DFQATT and CDR2 is SNEGSKA (reference sequence). CDR3 DNA sequence: TGCAGTGCTACCGGGTCCTATAATTCACCCCTCCACTTT. It specifies CSATGSYNSPLHF.

CDR3 nucleotides: TGTGCCAGCAGCCACCGGGACAGGGCTCCGGTGGGGTCATACTTC. Translated: CASSHRDRAPVGSYF. The gene calls are TRBV7-9 and TRBJ2-7; 9 nucleotides match TRBD1. The length of the CDR3 is 15 residues. Germline assignment: CDR1 SEHNR and CDR2 FQNEAQ (reference sequence). The junction had 18 bases not matched to a gene; V was cut back by 5 bases and J by 13 bases.

In this sample, this clonotype turned up a few times. The V call is TRBV5-5, the J call TRBJ2-7; D is unclear. The CDR3 contains 14 residues. The germline V and J ends were trimmed by 5 bases and 5 bases, with 17 bases remaining between them. In germline, CDR1 is SGHKS, CDR2 YYEKEE (reference sequence). In DNA form, the CDR3 reads TGTGCCAGCAGGTTGTCCTGGACCATCCACGAGCAGTACTTC. Its protein is CASRLSWTIHEQYF.

The chain is built from TRBV28 and TRBJ1-1; 8 bases agree with TRBD1. After removal of 6 bases from V and 10 bases from J, the junction contained 4 bases not matched to a gene. The CDR3 has 11 amino acids. Germline CDR1 MDHEN, CDR2 SYDVKM. The CDR3 DNA is TGTGCCAGCAGATATACAGGGGGAGCTTTCTTT. It yields the protein CASRYTGGAFF.

This rearrangement joins TRBV7-3 to TRBJ2-5; 7 bases line up with TRBD1. Germline loops: CDR1 SGHTA, CDR2 FQGTGA. The trim removed 2 bases at V and 2 bases at J, leaving 8 bases unmatched. The CDR3 runs to 16 residues. DNA of the CDR3: TGTGCCAGCAGCTTAGAAGGGGGACAGCGTCAAGAGACCCAGTACTTC. Protein: CASSLEGGQRQETQYF.